This T cell receptor beta chain originates from a study of memory B cells and T cells in multiple sclerosis (dated by TCRdb to the late 2010s). With respect to the entire study: TCR beta repertoires of autoproliferating peripheral T cells were compared with the TCR beta repertoires of brain lesion-infiltrating T cells in multiple sclerosis patients. A couple of multiple sclerosis patients, for whom either brain lesions at autopsy or brain-infiltrating cells from biopsy were available, were included in TCR sequencing.

After stimulus-free culture of CFSE-labeled PBMCs, the autoproliferating (CFSEdim) and non-proliferating (CFSEhi) T cell fractions were sequenced separately. Altogether, 5x10^7 CFSE-labeled PBMCs were kept in culture for 7 days with no stimulus, after which the replicate wells were combined. PBMCs were labeled with approximately 0.5 uM CFSE and cultured in serum-free AIM-V medium without exogenous stimuli. Before use, PBMCs were isolated by Ficoll density gradient centrifugation and cryopreserved. Using a FACSAria III, live 7-AAD-negative cells were sorted, then washed with PBS and stored frozen at -80 degrees C as dry pellets. Regarding this clone: Its antigen is still unknown. Within one base of it there is no much larger clone, and no base qualities were kept.

TCRbeta CDR3 regions were amplified from extracted genomic DNA using the immunoSEQ Platform. Multiplex PCR, high-throughput sequencing and a vendor bioinformatics pipeline were combined in the immunoSEQ assay. Concerning the study's data processing: Non-productive sequences and CDR3s shorter than 4 amino acids were removed, and clonotype frequencies were recalculated per sample. Shared clonotypes were identified in immunoSEQ Analyzer 2.0 as identical CDR3 amino acid, V gene and J gene sequences. Repertoire overlap was normalized by dividing shared clonotype counts by the product of both clone-set sizes, scaled by 1000 into arbitrary units. The clones in this table, taken by TCRdb from immuneACCESS, are in-frame only. Not every clone is retained; where verified, under half of the shortfall comes from an unresolved V gene, and the cause of the rest is unknown. V, J and clone size reflect that table, while D and trimming were determined from the DNA. This sample lists 40,000 to 50,000 clones; roughly 82% were detected once. The ten biggest clones cover 1.1% of the sample.

Summary of the overall study and its limitations: Because clone-set sizes differed between compartments, counts of shared clonotypes were influenced and normalization was required.

Clipping removes 2 bases from V and 1 base from J, with 6 as the unmatched junction base count. CDR1 and CDR2 were assigned from the germline V gene (reference sequence) as SEHNR and FQNEAQ. Spanning cysteine to phenylalanine, the CDR3 consists of 18 amino acids. Here the CDR3 DNA is all that survives: 54 bases in frame from base 1. The sample taken for sequencing was PBMCs from blood kept in culture. The clonotype originates from a human donor with multiple sclerosis. In this chain, TRBV7-9 is recombined with TRBJ2-4, with 12 bases in between that match TRBD1. The base sequence is TGTGCCAGCAGCTTATGGGGGACAGGGGGCGCCGCCAAAAACATTCAGTACTTC. Its translation is CASSLWGTGGAAKNIQYF.